This TCR beta chain was observed in a study of a mutant IDH1 vaccine in newly diagnosed glioma. Study information: Beginning 4-6 weeks after radiotherapy alone, or with temozolomide cycles, vaccination took place.

Data came from immunoSEQ multiplex PCR; TCRdb stores just in-frame clones and leaves some out. Altogether under 40,000 clones are present, about 82% being singletons, with the ten largest covering approximately 3.2%. Study-level points and caveats: Pseudoprogression seemingly bore no relation to changes in top peripheral T cell clonotypes.

Time point meaning: week 35, safety follow-up. It was 300 ug of mutant IDH1 20-mer peptide that made up each vaccine dose, given with topical imiquimod. Germline V gene sequence: CDR1 WNHNN, CDR2 SYGVQD (reference sequence). The V end was cut by 0 bases, the J end by 5 bases, with 17 bases between. The CDR3 totals 16 residues. Of note for this clone: What it binds is unknown.

The TCR comes from a man in his forties or fifties with glioma. Some clones in this sample may be carry-over from other donors' samples. The rearrangement joins TRBV10-1 to TRBJ2-7, with D perhaps TRBD1 (6 bases). The source material was PBMCs, sampled from a glioma patient whose treatment included an IDH1 peptide vaccine. The CDR3 here is CASSESKVGGPHEQYF. The CDR3 DNA sequence: TGCGCCAGCAGTGAGTCGAAGGTTGGGGGCCCCCACGAGCAGTACTTC.